The sequence of this T cell receptor beta chain was determined in a study of blood T cells in healthy people across ages (dated by TCRdb to about 2015). General notes on the study: In model experiments, template switching captured roughly one uniquely barcoded TCR beta cDNA molecule for every two T cells. Using deep sequencing normalized with unique cDNA molecular identifiers, the study measured how TCR beta repertoire diversity changes with age. Four age groups were formed from the donors: young (average approximately 15 years), middle-aged (just under 40), aged (approximately 60) and long-lived (about 80). To avoid experimental bias, donors of different ages were randomly spread across the sequencing lanes. Using the same blood draw, the study looked at two additional independent replicas of 1 million unique cDNA reads for two donors, one aged 18 to 30 and the other aged 80 or older. General findings and caveats noted by the study authors: The CMV infection status of donors was not known, potentially confounding age-related changes in expanded clonotypes. Conclusive comparison of naive and antigen-experienced compartments was prevented by the profiling of bulk unsorted PBMCs. As age increased, observed TCR beta diversity per million T cells dropped in a roughly linear way, and a significant reduction was already evident by age about 40. The percentage of naive T cells measured by flow cytometry correlated strongly with observed TCR beta diversity. The long-lived group showed more naive CD4+ T cells, fewer expanded clones and increased TCR diversity than the aged group, suggesting age selection. Estimates of total diversity based on one million sequenced T cells were considered lower bounds and underestimates.

From cysteine to phenylalanine, the CDR3 is 17 amino acids long. The kept DNA is CDR3 alone, 51 bases in frame from the first base. Here V drops 6 bases and J drops 0 bases, and the junction holds 7 bases not matched to any gene. The donors were some 36 Caucasian individuals from Russia, aged roughly 6 to 100 years, who were systemically healthy. Approximately 10 milliliters of peripheral blood were collected from each donor into EDTA-treated Vacutainer tubes. Ficoll-Paque density-gradient centrifugation was used to isolate PBMCs, with at least 6.5 million per sample. Total RNA, at least 6 micrograms per sample, was extracted from PBMCs with Trizol reagent. For every donor, an aliquot of PBMCs went through flow cytometry to measure the percentages of naive CD45RAhigh/CD27high T cells. The library was made by 5' RACE. A second about 7 to 12 cycle PCR used a sample-barcoded 5' primer and a J-beta primer mix. A unique molecular identifier was introduced onto each TCR beta cDNA molecule by a template-switch 5' adaptor carrying 12 random nucleotides. At least 2.5 million CDR3-containing paired-end reads were obtained from each sample. All of the RNA was converted into first-strand cDNA using the Mint cDNA synthesis kit, with a TRBC-specific oligonucleotide serving as the primer. Following uracil-DNA glycosylase treatment, a first 18-cycle PCR with universal primers M1SS and BC2_uni_R was performed on all cDNA. Regarding the original processing steps: Normalization of each sample was performed by random selection of 1 million high-quality reads, each carrying a distinct molecular identifier. Reads sharing molecular identifiers were discarded rather than binned into consensus sequences. MiTCR, with a Q25 quality threshold and the strictest error-elimination algorithm, was used for CDR3 identification, clonotype clustering and error correction. Lower-bound total TCR beta diversity was estimated with a nonparametric unseen species model using Euler transformation. In TCRdb, the public reads were trimmed at Q25 with fastp and aligned with MiXCR, with productive beta chains retained. Rows matching on CDR3 protein sequence are summarized as one entry with the most common DNA and genes. TCRdb, not the authors, supplied the V and J calls. For this sample there are roughly 1.9 million distinct CDR3 sequences; roughly two fifths appear just once. The leading ten clones occupy around 23% of the sample.

In regard to this clonotype: No cognate antigen has been identified for it. No much larger clonotype is one base removed from it; base qualities were not supplied.

Sample: blood. This TCR was recovered from a human donor in good health. The chain employs TRBV12-3 or TRBV12-4 and TRBJ1-5, with 11 bases in between that match TRBD1. The nucleotide sequence reads TGTGCCAGCAGCCAGGGACAGGGGGTATATAGCAATCAGCCCCAGCATTTT. Its translation is CASSQGQGVYSNQPQHF.